This record looks at one T cell receptor (beta chain) sequence and its context. Using immunoSEQ multiplex PCR, the repertoire was profiled, and TCRdb retains in-frame clones only, with some absent. The data contain approximately 200,000 clones, almost 95% of them singletons. The data belong to a study of T cell responses to AZD1222 COVID-19 vaccine. The CDR3 has 16 amino acids. V trimming: 4 bases; J trimming: 1 base; junction bases outside the gene matches: 9. CDR1 and CDR2 from the germline V gene are LNHDA and SQIVND (reference sequence). The input for sequencing was peripheral blood, taken on day 0 of AZD1222 vaccination. This clonotype was obtained from an adult in good health. The chain recombines TRBV19 with TRBJ1-1; 7 bases map to TRBD1. The CDR3 sequence is CASSRGPGQQNTEAFF. The CDR3 DNA follows: TGTGCCAGTAGTAGGGGGCCGGGACAGCAGAACACTGAAGCTTTCTTT.